The subject of this entry is one TCR beta chain. One end of the junction varies from germline; a read error may be responsible. The sample originates from a study of CD8+CD57+ T cells in acquired aplastic anemia. About the study: As sequenced from healthy donors, CD4+ cells averaged about 9.8 million reads.

There are 16 residues in the CDR3. Germline V gene sequence: CDR1 SGHTA, CDR2 FQGTGA. Genomic DNA, the template, was used for profiling of the TCR beta VDJ and CDR3. Via MiXCR, TCRdb re-called the reads, giving one row per CDR3 protein. The profile shows about 190,000 distinct CDR3 sequences, less than 65% of them singletons. This TCR was sampled from a human donor in good health, serving as a control. Sample: sorted CD4+, CD8+, or CD8+CD57+ T cells (not recorded which) from PBMCs. The rearrangement joins TRBV7-3 to TRBJ2-3; D possibly uses TRBD1 or TRBD2 (5 bases each). Here the CDR3 DNA reads TGTGCCAGCAGCGGGGCGGTAAGCACTAGTCCCGATACGCAGTGTTTT. Translation: CASSGAVSTSPDTQCF.